This is a list of T cell receptor beta chains from one sample in a study of technical replicates of blood from a handful of donors. Generated by immunoSEQ multiplex PCR, the TCRdb table keeps only in-frame clones and is missing some. The sample shows about 14,000 clones, 84% of them seen only once. The source material was PBMCs. The receptors come from a human donor in good health. Each CDR3 is given with its conserved first and last residue.

cdr3_aa,j_call,v_call
CASSLLPPGSIFTGELFF,TRBJ2-2,TRBV7-2
CASSEQGADIQYF,TRBJ2-4,TRBV10-2
CASSLGQGSGGYTF,TRBJ1-2,TRBV5-1
CASSLGQGRHEQYF,TRBJ2-7,TRBV27
CASSLADRVETQYF,TRBJ2-5,TRBV5-1
CASSPPTGGGYEQYF,TRBJ2-7,TRBV18
CASGGQGASGANVLTF,TRBJ2-6,TRBV9
CASSPGTAQETQYF,TRBJ2-5,TRBV11-2
CASSATLEQYF,TRBJ2-7,TRBV19
CASSDLAGVGFNEQFF,TRBJ2-1,TRBV6-4
CASSLGIGGFGNQPQHF,TRBJ1-5,TRBV7-8
CASMRAGTVGAFF,TRBJ1-1,TRBV19
CASSLPGSETQYF,TRBJ2-5,TRBV11-3
CASSLVEGWASYEQYF,TRBJ2-7,TRBV7-9
CASRVVGIDEQFF,TRBJ2-1,TRBV2
CASSVGQAYEQYF,TRBJ2-7,TRBV7-3
CASSLHLGGNEQFF,TRBJ2-1,TRBV14
CASSFKGVGEKLFF,TRBJ1-4,TRBV7-9
CASSSRTGTEAFF,TRBJ1-1,TRBV7-8
CASSWGGTDGYNEQFF,TRBJ2-1,TRBV6-5
CASTNTSYEQYF,TRBJ2-7,TRBV6-5
CASSVTLASSGTDTQYF,TRBJ2-3,TRBV11-3
CASSIGPSGRFHNEQFF,TRBJ2-1,TRBV19
CASSPVTYNEQFF,TRBJ2-1,TRBV5-1
CASSSTNQETQYF,TRBJ2-5,TRBV7-9
CASSYDNYEQYF,TRBJ2-7,TRBV6-5
CASSLVRLAGESDTQYF,TRBJ2-3,TRBV5-1
CASSVDAVAARGGNTIYF,TRBJ1-3,TRBV9
CASSDSGTGRSGFYEQYF,TRBJ2-7,TRBV10-1
CASGLVRGLALGWRLNNEQFF,TRBJ2-1,TRBV12-5
CASSKAPAGGADGNTIYF,TRBJ1-3,TRBV21-1
CASSLGLSTKPGDSEKLFF,TRBJ1-4,TRBV7-9
CASSLSETQYF,TRBJ2-5,TRBV28
CASSLLGTGVDEQYF,TRBJ2-7,TRBV28
CASSLSRDYSYEQYF,TRBJ2-7,TRBV5-1
CASRELSQETQYF,TRBJ2-5,TRBV6-5
CAWSVFRRDRSAKGGTGELFF,TRBJ2-2,TRBV30
CASSLERTSGYNEQFF,TRBJ2-1,TRBV5-1
CASSPVVNNQPQHF,TRBJ1-5,TRBV10-2
CASTPGQGSTDTQYF,TRBJ2-3,TRBV19
CASSPGGLSSETQYF,TRBJ2-5,TRBV27
CATQGQLYEQYF,TRBJ2-7,TRBV19
CASSYGGSYEQFF,TRBJ2-1,TRBV6-6
CASSPAGLAGHQETQYF,TRBJ2-5,TRBV5-1
CASSIWGRSGKLDYEQYF,TRBJ2-7,TRBV11-2
CASTPGTSGIDVNEQFF,TRBJ2-1,TRBV7-9
CASSFVTSGRVTDTQYF,TRBJ2-3,TRBV5-1
CASSGQGLSGNTIYF,TRBJ1-3,TRBV2
CASSAPDQETQYF,TRBJ2-5,TRBV7-3
CASSGLGTSGTYEQYF,TRBJ2-7,TRBV6-1
CASSMDLDWKNIQYF,TRBJ2-4,TRBV19
CASSLVPSRGSSYNEQFF,TRBJ2-1,TRBV5-1
CASSRAGGYNEQFF,TRBJ2-1,TRBV19
CASSLDGQGVNEQFF,TRBJ2-1,TRBV5-1
CASEARGETQYF,TRBJ2-5,TRBV11-2